What follows are 14 T cell receptor beta chains derived from one specimen sequenced in a study of shared clonotypes between healthy human individuals. Generated by immunoSEQ multiplex PCR, the TCRdb table keeps only in-frame clones and is missing some. This table has a few million clones, almost 96% appearing once. Material for sequencing was naive CD4+ T cells sorted from blood. The sample's subset: CD45RA+ positively selected. Receptors were obtained from a man between 18 and 29 years old in good health.

To note about this clone: Other DNA sequences in the sample encode the same CDR3. V is TRBV10-3 and J is TRBJ2-5, with TRBD1 identical over 7 bases. The CDR3 runs 13 residues. Germline lookup yields CDR1 ENHRY and CDR2 SYGVKD. Trimming took 8 bases from V and 1 from J; bases not matched to a gene: 4. CDR3 loop: CAISAGGQETQYF. CDR3 coding DNA: TGTGCCATCTCGGCAGGGGGCCAAGAGACCCAGTACTTC.

The chain recombines TRBV27 with TRBJ2-1; 7 positions agree with TRBD1. CDR1 is MNHEY and CDR2 is SMNVEV in the germline V gene (reference sequence). Germline trimming cut 1 base from V and 2 bases from J; bases unmatched to any gene: 2. The CDR3 consists of 15 residues. CDR3 bases: TGTGCCAGCAGTTTATTCGGGACAGCCTACAATGAGCAGTTCTTC. Protein: CASSLFGTAYNEQFF.

The V and J genes are TRBV4-1 and TRBJ2-5; D may be TRBD1 (6 bases). The CDR3 spans 15 residues. CDR1 and CDR2 (germline): MGHRA, YSYEKL. The V end was cut by 4 bases, the J end by 10 bases, with 22 bases between. The CDR3 DNA is TGCGCCAGCAGCCGAAGCCGGGCCGCTGAAGGGGGCCAGTACTTC. It specifies CASSRSRAAEGGQYF.

This chain links TRBV6-6 with TRBJ1-4; no clear D. V was trimmed by 2 bases and J by 0 bases, leaving 7 bases between them. Germline V gene data show CDR1 as MNHNY and CDR2 as SVGAGI (reference sequence). This CDR3 comprises 15 residues. The CDR3: CASSYKGATNEKLFF. The CDR3 coding sequence is TGTGCCAGCAGTTACAAGGGAGCAACTAATGAAAAACTGTTTTTT.

The V gene is TRBV11-3, the J gene TRBJ2-2; 8 bases fit TRBD1. Germline values: CDR1 SGHNT, CDR2 YENEEA. After removal of 1 base from V and 4 bases from J, the junction contained 5 bases not matched to a gene. This CDR3 contains 16 residues. The CDR3 loop is CASSLVTGGSTGELFF. CDR3 in DNA: TGTGCCAGCAGCTTAGTCACAGGGGGGAGCACCGGGGAGCTGTTTTTT.

Notes on this clone: At the DNA level, this CDR3 is encoded by other sequences in the same sample as well. V usage is TRBV9 and J usage is TRBJ1-1; D unclear. Deletions cut 0 bases from V and 0 bases from J, with 6 bases between. CDR3 size: 14 residues. The V gene's germline CDR1 is SGDLS and CDR2 YYNGEE. Here the CDR3 reads CASSVASLNTEAFF. The CDR3 DNA reads as TGTGCCAGCAGCGTAGCCAGTTTGAACACTGAAGCTTTCTTT.

The genes are TRBV10-3 and TRBJ2-1; D not resolved. The CDR3 length is 12 residues. Germline CDR1 ENHRY, CDR2 SYGVKD. V dropped 6 bases and J dropped 4 bases, with 7 bases sitting between them. The chain's CDR3 is CAISLQYNEQFF. DNA for the CDR3: TGTGCCATCAGCTTACAGTACAATGAGCAGTTCTTC.

This CDR3 reads CASSPFVGTQYF. The CDR3 DNA reads as TGTGCCAGCAGCCCCTTCGTGGGGACCCAGTACTTC. The chain recombines TRBV11-2 with TRBJ2-5; no clear D. The germline gives CDR1 SGHAT, CDR2 FQNNGV. The CDR3 consists of 12 residues. Between the trimmed V and J ends, which lost 5 bases and 7 bases, there was a span of 11 bases.

Comment on this clone: At the DNA level, this CDR3 is encoded by other sequences in the same sample as well. J is TRBJ1-3 and V is TRBV4-3; D unclear. V gave up 0 bases and J gave up 7 bases, with 7 bases separating them. The CDR3 is 13 residues long. Per germline, CDR1 LGHNA and CDR2 YSLEER. CDR3 protein: CASSQEVGNTIYF. The CDR3, as DNA: TGCGCCAGCAGCCAAGAGGTCGGGAACACCATATATTTT.

CDR3 region: CASTPAGGSTDTQYF. In DNA form, the CDR3 reads TGTGCCAGCACCCCAGCGGGAGGGTCCACAGATACGCAGTATTTT. This chain joins TRBV6-5 and TRBJ2-3; 10 bases map to TRBD2. The trim removed 7 bases at V and 2 bases at J, leaving 6 bases unmatched. CDR1 is MNHEY and CDR2 is SVGAGI in the germline V gene. The CDR3 extends over 15 amino acids.

Points on this clone: Other nucleotide sequences from this sample produce the same CDR3. The chain carries TRBV6-1 and TRBJ2-7; D gene unclear. The V and J ends lost 4 bases and 1 base respectively, with 8 bases between them. CDR1 MNHNS and CDR2 SASEGT come from the germline V gene. The CDR3 extends over 13 amino acids. CDR3 DNA sequence: TGTGCCAGCAGTGGTGGCGTGTCCTACGAGCAGTACTTC. Residues: CASSGGVSYEQYF.

J is TRBJ2-5 and V is TRBV6-1, with TRBD2 identical over 9 bases. The CDR3 spans 14 residues. V lost 6 bases, J lost 4 bases, and 6 bases stayed unmatched. The germline V gene has CDR1 MNHNS and CDR2 SASEGT. In nucleotides, the CDR3 is TGTGCCAGCAGCGGTAGCGGGAGAGGAGAGACCCAGTACTTC. It codes for CASSGSGRGETQYF.

The chain links TRBV6-5 to TRBJ2-7; weak D call: TRBD1 (6 bases). CDR3 length: 14 residues. Trimming left V 5 bases short and J 0 bases short, with 11 bases between. The germline CDR1 and CDR2 sequences are MNHEY and SVGAGI. This CDR3 reads CASSRQGFSYEQYF. In nucleotides, the CDR3 is TGTGCCAGCAGTAGGCAGGGGTTCTCCTACGAGCAGTACTTC.

V usage is TRBV7-9 and J usage is TRBJ2-3; D perhaps matches TRBD2 (5 bases). V was pared by 3 bases and J by 2 bases, with 15 bases between. Germline CDR1 and CDR2: SEHNR and FQNEAQ (reference sequence). The CDR3 is 16 amino acids. CDR3 in amino acids: CASSFTKTGNTDTQYF. The CDR3 nucleotides are TGTGCCAGCAGCTTCACCAAAACCGGGAACACAGATACGCAGTATTTT.